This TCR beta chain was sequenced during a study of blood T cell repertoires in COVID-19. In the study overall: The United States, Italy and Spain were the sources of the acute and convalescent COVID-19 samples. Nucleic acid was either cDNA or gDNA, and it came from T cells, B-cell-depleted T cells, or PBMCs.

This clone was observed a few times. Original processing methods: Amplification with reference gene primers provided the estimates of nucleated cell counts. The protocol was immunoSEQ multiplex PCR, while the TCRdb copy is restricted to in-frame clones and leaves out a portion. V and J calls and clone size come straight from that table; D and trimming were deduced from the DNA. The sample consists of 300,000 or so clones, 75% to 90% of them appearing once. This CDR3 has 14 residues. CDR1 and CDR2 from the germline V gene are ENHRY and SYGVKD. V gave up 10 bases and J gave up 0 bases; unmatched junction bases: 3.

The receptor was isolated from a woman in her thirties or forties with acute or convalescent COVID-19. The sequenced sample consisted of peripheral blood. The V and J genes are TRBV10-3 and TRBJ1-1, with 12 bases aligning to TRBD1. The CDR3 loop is CATGTGGLNTEAFF. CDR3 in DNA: TGTGCCACCGGGACAGGGGGCTTGAACACTGAAGCTTTCTTT.